The 24 T cell receptor beta chains below all came from one sample that was sequenced in a study of blood T cell repertoires in COVID-19. Assay used: immunoSEQ multiplex PCR; TCRdb lists only in-frame clones, some missing. Here the sample spans tens of thousands of clones, around four fifths being singletons. Sequenced: peripheral blood. The receptors were sampled from a man aged 50 or older with active COVID-19.

The chain joins TRBV6-5 to TRBJ1-2; perhaps TRBD1 as D (5 bases). The length of the CDR3 is 15 residues. CDR1 MNHEY and CDR2 SVGAGI come from the germline V gene. V lost 2 bases to trimming and J lost 1 base, with 11 bases between them. In DNA form, the CDR3 reads TGTGCCAGCAGTTACCGCGGGACGCTTAACTATGGCTACACCTTC. It is translated as CASSYRGTLNYGYTF.

The chain is built from TRBV2 and TRBJ2-3, with 9 bases identical to TRBD2. CDR1 and CDR2 from the germline V gene are SNHLY and FYNNEI. The CDR3 is made up of 17 amino acids. Trimming took 6 bases from V and 9 from J; bases not matched to a gene: 19. CDR3 loop: CASRLKIAGDPPSTQYF. The CDR3 DNA reads as TGTGCCAGCAGACTCAAAATAGCGGGGGACCCCCCTAGCACGCAGTATTTT.

The CDR3 loop reads CASRGTGIYEQYF. The CDR3 DNA follows: TGTGCCAGCAGGGGGACAGGGATCTACGAGCAGTACTTC. This rearrangement joins TRBV12-3 or TRBV12-4 to TRBJ2-7; 9 bases map to TRBD1. This CDR3 region has 13 residues. After removal of 6 bases from V and 3 bases from J, the junction contained 3 bases not matched to a gene.

This chain uses TRBV29-1 with TRBJ2-7, with D perhaps TRBD2 (7 bases). Between the trimmed V and J ends, which lost 7 bases and 7 bases, there was a span of 20 bases. This CDR3 has 13 amino acids. Per the germline V gene, CDR1 is SQVTM and CDR2 is ANQGSEA. CDR3 region: CSGGGQVFAEQYF. The CDR3 DNA reads as TGCAGCGGGGGGGGCCAGGTGTTTGCAGAGCAGTACTTC.

J is TRBJ2-5 and V is TRBV11-2; 7 bases align to TRBD2. The CDR3 sequence is 16 residues long. Per germline, CDR1 SGHAT and CDR2 FQNNGV. Germline trimming cut 7 bases from V and 1 base from J; bases unmatched to any gene: 12. CDR3 DNA sequence: TGTGCCAGCACACTCGGGGGGAACAGGCTCCAAGAGACCCAGTACTTC. It translates to CASTLGGNRLQETQYF.

This sequence joins TRBV4-2 and TRBJ2-3; TRBD2 matches 7 bases. V gave up 4 bases and J gave up 0 bases; unmatched junction bases: 7. The CDR3 contains 16 residues. Germline loops: CDR1 LGHNA, CDR2 YNFKEQ. The CDR3 sequence: CASSLRAGTSTDTQYF. The CDR3 DNA sequence: TGTGCCAGCAGCCTACGAGCGGGGACTAGCACAGATACGCAGTATTTT.

This chain connects TRBV9 to TRBJ2-2, with a tentative D call TRBD1 (5 bases). Germline-derived CDR1 and CDR2 are SGDLS and YYNGEE. V was cut by 3 bases and J by 4 bases, with 10 bases left in between. The CDR3 covers 14 residues. The CDR3 protein is CASSDGAFTGELFF. CDR3 in DNA: TGTGCCAGCAGCGATGGGGCCTTCACCGGGGAGCTGTTTTTT.

The CDR3 region is CAVGLAGGQETQYF. The CDR3 DNA sequence: TGTGCCGTAGGACTAGCGGGTGGCCAAGAGACCCAGTACTTC. This chain joins TRBV10-3 and TRBJ2-5; 11 bases fit TRBD2. J was trimmed by 1 base and V by 11 bases; bases with no gene match: 6. There are 14 residues in the CDR3. In germline, CDR1 is ENHRY, CDR2 SYGVKD.

The gene calls are TRBV7-9 and TRBJ2-2; 11 nucleotides agree with TRBD1. The CDR3 runs 15 residues. Germline CDR1 and CDR2: SEHNR and FQNEAQ (reference sequence). V shed 6 bases, J shed 7 bases, and the junction held 7 bases outside the gene matches. CDR3 in DNA: TGTGCCAGCAGTACCCGGACAGGGGGCAACGGGGAGCTGTTTTTT. Amino acid sequence: CASSTRTGGNGELFF.

The genes are TRBV5-4 and TRBJ2-1; 8 nucleotides agree with TRBD2. Trimming removed 4 bases from V and 5 bases from J; junction bases left unmatched: 11. The CDR3 extends over 16 amino acids. The germline V gene encodes CDR1 SGHNT and CDR2 YYREEE (reference sequence). The CDR3 reads CASSPTSGRVNNEQFF. The CDR3 DNA is TGTGCCAGCAGCCCTACCAGCGGGAGAGTCAACAATGAGCAGTTCTTC.

The gene calls are TRBV6-2 or TRBV6-3 and TRBJ2-6; D is possibly TRBD1 (7 bases). This CDR3 has 18 residues. The germline CDR1 and CDR2 sequences are MNHEY and SVGEGT. Trimming left V 6 bases short and J 0 bases short, with 18 bases between. CDR3 region: CASSPRRGPYSGANVLTF. The CDR3 DNA sequence: TGTGCCAGCAGCCCGCGGAGGGGGCCCTACTCTGGGGCCAACGTCCTGACTTTC.

This chain links TRBV6-1 with TRBJ1-5, with 7 bases fitting TRBD1. V shed 1 base and J 15 bases; nucleotides not matched to a gene: 6. Germline assignment: CDR1 MNHNS and CDR2 SASEGT. CDR3 size: 12 residues. The CDR3 region is CASSEVRGPGHF. CDR3 coding DNA: TGTGCCAGCAGTGAAGTAAGGGGGCCTGGGCATTTT.

The chain combines TRBV10-1 with TRBJ2-3, with TRBD2 matching over 7 bases. V trimming: 4 bases; J trimming: 6 bases; junction bases outside the gene matches: 19. The CDR3 is 18 amino acids. Per germline, CDR1 WNHNN and CDR2 SYGVQD (reference sequence). CDR3 DNA: TGCGCCAGCAGTGGGGGCGGACGGGAGGTTTGGATTAGGGATACGCAGTATTTT. Residues: CASSGGGREVWIRDTQYF.

V is TRBV6-2 or TRBV6-3 and J is TRBJ2-7; 11 positions match TRBD2. The CDR3 length is 16 residues. Germline assignment: CDR1 MNHEY and CDR2 SVGEGT. Trimming took 1 base from V and 6 from J; bases not matched to a gene: 8. CDR3 protein: CASSYFLLAGGSEQYF. The CDR3 DNA sequence: TGTGCCAGCAGTTACTTCCTGCTAGCGGGAGGAAGCGAGCAGTACTTC.

This chain connects TRBV11-2 to TRBJ2-5, with 7 positions matching TRBD1. V shed 3 bases and J 5 bases; nucleotides not matched to a gene: 9. The CDR3 totals 15 residues. The V gene's germline CDR1 is SGHAT and CDR2 FQNNGV. This CDR3 reads CASSLVRGFSETQYF. As DNA, the CDR3 is TGTGCCAGCAGCTTGGTCAGGGGGTTTTCGGAGACCCAGTACTTC.

J is TRBJ1-2 and V is TRBV14; 8 bases match TRBD1. CDR3 length equals 15 residues. Germline V gene sequence: CDR1 SGHDN, CDR2 FVKESK. The trim removed 4 bases at V and 4 bases at J, leaving 8 bases unmatched. The DNA of the CDR3 is TGTGCCAGCAGCCCTTGGGACAGGTCTACCTATGGCTACACCTTC. Its protein is CASSPWDRSTYGYTF.

The chain uses TRBV18 and TRBJ1-5, with D possibly being TRBD1 (6 bases). The V and J ends lost 5 bases and 7 bases respectively, with 12 bases between them. The CDR3 spans 13 residues. Germline CDR1 and CDR2: KGHSH and LQKENI. CDR3: CASSAEGDQPQHF. The CDR3 DNA follows: TGTGCCAGCTCAGCCGAGGGGGACCAGCCCCAGCATTTT.

V gene TRBV3-1 (or the pseudogene TRBV3-2) combines with J gene TRBJ1-1; possible D gene TRBD1, 6 bases. The length of the CDR3 is 15 residues. Deletions cut 2 bases from V and 0 bases from J, with 10 bases between. Per germline, CDR1 LGHDT and CDR2 YNNKEL (reference sequence). CDR3 in DNA: TGTGCCAGCAGCCAATCGGACAGAATGAACACTGAAGCTTTCTTT. Its translation: CASSQSDRMNTEAFF.

V gene TRBV5-1 combines with J gene TRBJ1-2, with a tentative D call TRBD1 (6 bases). The CDR3 runs 13 residues. The V end was cut by 1 base, the J end by 8 bases, with 12 bases between. Germline V gene sequence: CDR1 SGHRS, CDR2 YFSETQ. The CDR3 loop reads CASSLRQGSGYTF. The CDR3 coding sequence is TGCGCCAGCAGCTTGAGGCAGGGGAGCGGCTACACCTTC.

The chain links TRBV6-5 to TRBJ2-2, with TRBD2 as a possible D gene (5 bases). The CDR3 is 13 residues long. The V end lost 0 bases, the J end lost 6 bases, and 5 bases lay between the germline ends. Germline CDR1 and CDR2: MNHEY and SVGAGI. This CDR3 is CASSYSRAGELFF. The CDR3 DNA follows: TGTGCCAGCAGTTACTCGAGGGCCGGGGAGCTGTTTTTT.

The V call is TRBV5-6, the J call TRBJ2-1, with 10 bases aligning to TRBD2. Germline CDR1 SGHDT, CDR2 YYEEEE. The CDR3 runs 14 residues. The V and J ends lost 7 bases and 5 bases, in that order; junction bases with no gene match: 6. The CDR3 protein is CASGLAGVNNEQFF. The DNA for the CDR3 is TGTGCCAGCGGTCTAGCGGGAGTAAACAATGAGCAGTTCTTC.

This clone occurred a few times. The rearrangement links TRBV13 to TRBJ2-3; TRBD2 matches 7 bases. This CDR3 is 14 amino acids long. J lost 3 bases, V lost 8 bases, and 8 bases had no gene match. Germline CDR1 is PRHDT and CDR2 is FYEKMQ (reference sequence). For the CDR3, the DNA is TGTGCCAGCGGGCGGGGGATAGGAACAGATACGCAGTATTTT. It specifies CASGRGIGTDTQYF.

The V gene is TRBV9, the J gene TRBJ1-1; D possibly corresponds to TRBD1 (6 bases). From germline, CDR1 is SGDLS and CDR2 YYNGEE. V was trimmed by 4 bases and J by 4 bases, leaving 17 bases between them. The CDR3 runs 15 residues. CDR3 in amino acids: CASSTLQGTGTEAFF. In DNA form, the CDR3 reads TGTGCCAGCAGCACACTACAGGGAACGGGCACTGAAGCTTTCTTT.

The chain is built from TRBV9 and TRBJ2-7; D remains ambiguous. V lost 4 bases, J lost 4 bases, and 6 bases lay in between. CDR3 length equals 11 residues. CDR1 SGDLS and CDR2 YYNGEE come from the germline V gene. CDR3 DNA: TGTGCCAGCAGCCCCGGTTACGAGCAGTACTTC. Translated, it gives CASSPGYEQYF.